This T cell receptor beta chain stems from a study of CD4 T cells in relation to SARS-CoV-2 and coronaviruses. Study summary: ViraFEST: approximately 10-day antigen culture of PBMCs, then TCR beta CDR3 sequencing.

The method was immunoSEQ multiplex PCR; TCRdb's version includes in-frame clones alone and lacks a portion of them. The repertoire consists of 20,000 to 30,000 clones, with roughly 81% occurring once and the leading ten covering approximately 18%. With 2 bases clipped from V and 2 bases from J, the junction kept 2 bases outside the gene matches. Looked up from germline, CDR1 is SGHTA and CDR2 is FQGNSA. The CDR3 spans 16 residues. Of note for this clone: Antigen: not known.

CD4+ T cells from unexposed donors were obtained before the COVID-19 pandemic (2011-2018). CD4+ T cells were isolated from the cells after around 9 days of culture. Unexposed-donor CD4+ T cells were probed with SARS-CoV-2 S/N and four cold-coronavirus spikes, cells permitting. The rearrangement joins TRBV7-2 to TRBJ2-7, with TRBD2 identical over 14 bases. Sample: CD4+ T cells from PBMCs, cultured in vitro. The TCR was taken from a human donor in good health. CDR3 residues: CASSLQTSGGAYEQYF. CDR3 nucleotides: TGTGCCAGCAGCTTACAGACTAGCGGGGGGGCCTACGAGCAGTACTTC.